This TCR beta chain derives from a study of OX40 agonist ivuxolimab in advanced cancers. V shed 4 bases and J shed 9 bases, with 20 bases lying between them. CDR1 and CDR2 (germline): SGHRS, YFSETQ. CDR3 length: 16 residues. The protocol was immunoSEQ multiplex PCR, while the TCRdb copy is restricted to in-frame clones and leaves out a portion. The sample has over 70,000 clones; about 88% are singletons. The chain has TRBV5-1 and TRBJ1-6; the D is unclear. This receptor was identified in an adult with an advanced solid tumor such as melanoma, head and neck, liver or kidney cancer. Source: CD4+ or CD8+ T cells sorted from blood, taken in a trial of the OX40 agonist ivuxolimab. CDR3 sequence reads: CASSPPGSEGGSPLHF. The CDR3 region has the DNA TGCGCCAGCAGCCCACCGGGGTCCGAAGGCGGTTCACCCCTCCACTTT.